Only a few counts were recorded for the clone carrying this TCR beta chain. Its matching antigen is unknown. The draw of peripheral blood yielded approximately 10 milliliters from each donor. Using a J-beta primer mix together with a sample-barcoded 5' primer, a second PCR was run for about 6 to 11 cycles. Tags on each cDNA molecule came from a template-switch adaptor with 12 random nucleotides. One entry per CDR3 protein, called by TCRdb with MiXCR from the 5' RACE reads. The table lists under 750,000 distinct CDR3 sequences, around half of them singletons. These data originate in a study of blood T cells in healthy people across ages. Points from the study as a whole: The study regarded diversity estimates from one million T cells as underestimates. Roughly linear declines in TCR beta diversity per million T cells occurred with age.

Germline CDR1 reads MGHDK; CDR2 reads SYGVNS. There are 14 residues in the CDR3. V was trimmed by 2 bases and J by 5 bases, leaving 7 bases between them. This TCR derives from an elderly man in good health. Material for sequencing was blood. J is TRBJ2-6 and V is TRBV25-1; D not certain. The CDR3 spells CASSEPARANVLTF. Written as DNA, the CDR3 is TGTGCCAGCAGTGAACCCGCCCGGGCCAACGTCCTGACTTTC.